What follows are 9 T cell receptor beta chains derived from one specimen sequenced in a study of STAT5B mutations in CD4+ large granular lymphocyte leukemia (dated by TCRdb to between 2021 and 2023). Receptor libraries were prepared by the immunoSEQ multiplex PCR assay. The immuneACCESS repertoire file appears here via TCRdb, limited to in-frame rearrangements. These files lack a portion of the clones; in checked studies, under half of the deficit traces to unresolved V genes, and the cause of the others is not known. Counted in this sample were 25,000 to 30,000 clones; just under 75% of them appeared once. The leading ten clones occupy 3% to 3.5% of the sample. Sequenced: CD4+ T cells from blood buffy coats. All receptors derive from a human donor in good health.

The chain carries TRBV30 and TRBJ2-7, with 10 positions matching TRBD2. Looked up from germline, CDR1 is GTSNPN and CDR2 is SVGIG (reference sequence). The CDR3 spans 12 residues. Trimming took 4 bases from V and 5 from J; bases not matched to a gene: 2. CDR3 nucleotides: TGTGCCTGGACTAGCGGGAGTGACGAGCAGTACTTC. Residues: CAWTSGSDEQYF.

This sequence joins TRBV30 and TRBJ2-1; D is unresolved. CDR3 length: 11 amino acids. The germline V gene has CDR1 GTSNPN and CDR2 SVGIG (reference sequence). V lost 2 bases and J lost 7, with 6 bases in between. This CDR3 reads CAWSIDNEQFF. Here the CDR3 DNA reads TGTGCCTGGAGTATCGATAATGAGCAGTTCTTC.

This clone was picked up a small number of times. The rearrangement uses TRBV9 and TRBJ2-3; D remains ambiguous. The CDR3 has 13 amino acids. Germline CDR1 and CDR2: SGDLS and YYNGEE. V was pared by 1 base and J by 5 bases, with 8 bases between. CDR3 in DNA: TGTGCCAGCAGCGTAAATCCCATAGATACGCAGTATTTT. Protein: CASSVNPIDTQYF.

The chain joins TRBV19 to TRBJ2-5; a possible D gene is TRBD1 (6 bases). V was clipped by 0 bases and J by 5 bases, with 7 bases between them. Germline CDR1 LNHDA, CDR2 SQIVND (reference sequence). This CDR3 has 13 residues. The CDR3 bases are TGTGCCAGTAGTATAGAAGGGGGTGAGACCCAGTACTTC. It encodes CASSIEGGETQYF.

This clone showed up just a few times. The chain employs TRBV19 and TRBJ1-5, with 9 bases fitting TRBD1. Germline V gene sequence: CDR1 LNHDA, CDR2 SQIVND (reference sequence). Unmatched junction bases numbered 5, after V lost 2 bases and J lost 0 bases. The CDR3 covers 17 residues. CDR3 amino acids: CASSIRQGVGSNQPQHF. The CDR3 DNA reads TGTGCCAGTAGTATAAGACAGGGGGTCGGTAGCAATCAGCCCCAGCATTTT.

This chain connects TRBV18 to TRBJ1-1; 7 bases are shared with TRBD1. CDR3 length equals 15 residues. Unmatched junction bases numbered 4, after V lost 0 bases and J lost 3 bases. Germline V gene sequence: CDR1 KGHSH, CDR2 LQKENI. This CDR3 is CASSPPRQGHTEAFF. As DNA, the CDR3 is TGTGCCAGCTCACCACCGAGACAGGGACACACTGAAGCTTTCTTT.

The chain joins TRBV28 to TRBJ2-7, with D unresolved. The CDR3 has 13 residues. The germline gives CDR1 MDHEN, CDR2 SYDVKM. Trimming left V 6 bases short and J 2 bases short, with 11 bases between. The chain's CDR3 is CASSRTKPYEQYF. CDR3 in DNA: TGTGCCAGCAGCCGAACTAAACCCTACGAGCAGTACTTC.

The rearrangement uses TRBV11-2 and TRBJ1-2; TRBD1 matches 9 bases. Germline trimming cut 0 bases from V and 4 bases from J; bases unmatched to any gene: 3. Per the germline V gene, CDR1 is SGHAT and CDR2 is FQNNGV. The CDR3 is 15 residues long. As DNA, the CDR3 is TGTGCCAGCAGCTTAGAGGGACAGGGTACCTATGGCTACACCTTC. It yields the protein CASSLEGQGTYGYTF.

J is TRBJ1-1 and V is TRBV7-9; 7 nucleotides match TRBD1. J lost 3 bases, V lost 6 bases, and 4 bases had no gene match. The CDR3 has 13 residues. Germline V gives CDR1 SEHNR, CDR2 FQNEAQ (reference sequence). CDR3 coding DNA: TGTGCCAGCAGGCCCCAGGGGGACACTGAAGCTTTCTTT. This codes for CASRPQGDTEAFF.